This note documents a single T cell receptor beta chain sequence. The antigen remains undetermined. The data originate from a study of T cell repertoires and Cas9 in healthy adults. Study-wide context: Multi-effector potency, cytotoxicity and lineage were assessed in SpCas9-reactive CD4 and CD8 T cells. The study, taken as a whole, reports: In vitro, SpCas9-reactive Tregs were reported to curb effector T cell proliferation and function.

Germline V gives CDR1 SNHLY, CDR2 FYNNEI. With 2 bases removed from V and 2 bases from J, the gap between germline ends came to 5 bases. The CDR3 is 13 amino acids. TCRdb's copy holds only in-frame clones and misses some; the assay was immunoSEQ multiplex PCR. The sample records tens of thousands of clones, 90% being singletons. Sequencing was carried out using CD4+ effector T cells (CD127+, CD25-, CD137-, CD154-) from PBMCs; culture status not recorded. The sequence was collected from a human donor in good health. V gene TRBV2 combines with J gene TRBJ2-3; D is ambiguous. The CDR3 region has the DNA TGTGCCAGCAGTGAAACGTACACAGATACGCAGTATTTT. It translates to CASSETYTDTQYF.